What follows are 16 T cell receptor beta chains derived from one specimen sequenced in a study of blood T cell repertoires in COVID-19. Only in-frame clones appear in the TCRdb table, and some are missing; sequencing was by immunoSEQ multiplex PCR. The sample carries 88,000 or so clones, about 84% recorded once. Source material: peripheral blood. The receptors come from a man in his sixties with acute or convalescent COVID-19.

V gene TRBV3-1 (or the pseudogene TRBV3-2) combines with J gene TRBJ2-7; 10 bases map to TRBD2. Germline CDR1 LGHDT, CDR2 YNNKEL (reference sequence). V shed 2 bases and J 6 bases; nucleotides not matched to a gene: 7. The CDR3 extends over 15 amino acids. CDR3 loop: CASSQSASGSLEQYF. CDR3 coding DNA: TGTGCCAGCAGCCAATCGGCTAGCGGGAGTCTCGAGCAGTACTTC.

The chain carries TRBV18 and TRBJ2-3, with D possibly being TRBD1 (5 bases). Trimming removed 8 bases from V and 3 bases from J, with 15 bases in between. Germline V CDR1 and CDR2: KGHSH, LQKENI. CDR3 length: 14 residues. In DNA, the CDR3 is TGTGCCAGCCTACCCGACAGAGTGACAGATACGCAGTATTTT. This sequence encodes CASLPDRVTDTQYF.

V usage is TRBV4-3 and J usage is TRBJ2-4; TRBD2 agrees at 9 bases. Trimming cost V 0 bases and J 0 bases; bases outside gene matches: 6. Germline V gene lookup returns CDR1 LGHNA and CDR2 YSLEER. This CDR3 has 18 amino acids. The CDR3 DNA is TGCGCCAGCAGCCAAGATCCCCTAGCGGGGCTAGCCAAAAACATTCAGTACTTC. Translation: CASSQDPLAGLAKNIQYF.

The CDR3 loop reads CASSFIVPAGEYEQYF. Here the CDR3 DNA reads TGTGCCAGCAGCTTTATTGTCCCAGCGGGAGAGTACGAGCAGTACTTC. V gene TRBV7-8 combines with J gene TRBJ2-7, with 8 bases matching TRBD2. The ends lost 3 bases at V and 4 bases at J; junction bases unmatched: 11. This CDR3 has 16 residues. CDR1 and CDR2 (germline): SGHVS, FQNEAQ.

J is TRBJ1-1 and V is TRBV27; 8 nucleotides line up with TRBD1. Germline-derived CDR1 and CDR2 are MNHEY and SMNVEV (reference sequence). V was clipped by 1 base and J by 7 bases; unmatched bases: 2. The CDR3 is made up of 13 amino acids. CDR3 nucleotides: TGTGCCAGCAGTTTATGGGGGACAGGTGAAGCTTTCTTT. This codes for CASSLWGTGEAFF.

The chain employs TRBV3-1 (or the pseudogene TRBV3-2) and TRBJ2-7, with D possibly TRBD2 on 5 matching bases. Germline CDR1 is LGHDT and CDR2 is YNNKEL (reference sequence). The CDR3 has 13 amino acids. Trimming pared 8 bases from V and 3 bases from J, leaving 14 bases between. Here the CDR3 reads CASGLAGNYEQYF. The CDR3 coding sequence is TGTGCCAGCGGGCTAGCAGGTAACTACGAGCAGTACTTC.

The J gene is TRBJ2-7, the V gene TRBV27, with D perhaps matching TRBD1 (6 bases). CDR3 length: 12 amino acids. Germline V gene data show CDR1 as MNHEY and CDR2 as SMNVEV (reference sequence). Trimming took off 5 bases at V and 6 bases at J, with 11 bases between the two ends. This chain's CDR3 is CASSPQGSEQYF. CDR3 in DNA: TGTGCCAGCAGTCCCCAGGGGTCCGAGCAGTACTTC.

V and J are TRBV15 and TRBJ2-5; no definite D call. Germline V gene lookup returns CDR1 LNHNV and CDR2 YYDKDF (reference sequence). The CDR3 is 13 amino acids. V lost 1 base and J lost 4, with 7 bases in between. CDR3 sequence reads: CATSRVFGETQYF. DNA for the CDR3: TGTGCCACCAGCAGAGTATTCGGAGAGACCCAGTACTTC.

The chain uses TRBV10-3 and TRBJ2-1, with a possible D match to TRBD2 (6 bases). Trimming pared 10 bases from V and 0 bases from J, leaving 13 bases between. The germline V gene encodes CDR1 ENHRY and CDR2 SYGVKD. The CDR3 totals 14 residues. CDR3 protein: CATNGGSSYNEQFF. CDR3 in DNA: TGTGCCACCAACGGAGGGAGCTCCTACAATGAGCAGTTCTTC.

V is TRBV7-2 and J is TRBJ1-2; D is perhaps TRBD1 (6 bases). This CDR3 has 12 residues. CDR1 and CDR2 from the germline V gene are SGHTA and FQGNSA. Trimming left V 5 bases short and J 5 bases short, with 9 bases between. The DNA for the CDR3 is TGTGCCAGCAGCCCACAGGGTTATGGCTACACCTTC. Its translation is CASSPQGYGYTF.

The CDR3: CASSVNTGAVEAFF. CDR3 coding DNA: TGTGCCAGCAGTGTAAATACAGGGGCGGTTGAAGCTTTCTTT. The chain joins TRBV6-4 to TRBJ1-1; 7 bases line up with TRBD1. V lost 4 bases to trimming and J lost 7 bases; unmatched junction nucleotides: 9. Germline V gene data show CDR1 as MRHNA and CDR2 as SNTAGT. The CDR3 runs 14 residues.

The V call is TRBV27, the J call TRBJ2-7; weak D call: TRBD1 (6 bases). This CDR3 spans 16 amino acids. CDR1 and CDR2 from the germline V gene are MNHEY and SMNVEV (reference sequence). V was shortened by 5 bases and J by 6 bases, with 23 bases between the two germline ends. The CDR3 DNA follows: TGTGCCAGCAGTGAACGACAGGCCGAGCTGAAAGGCGAGCAGTACTTC. Translated: CASSERQAELKGEQYF.

The chain employs TRBV19 and TRBJ1-3; 7 bases match TRBD1. Looked up from germline, CDR1 is LNHDA and CDR2 is SQIVND (reference sequence). V was pared by 8 bases and J by 8 bases, with 12 bases of the junction left unmatched. The CDR3 is made up of 14 amino acids. This chain's CDR3 is CASCETGNSHTIYF. The CDR3 DNA is TGTGCCAGTTGTGAGACAGGGAATAGTCACACCATATATTTT.

The chain joins TRBV6-1 to TRBJ1-5; perhaps TRBD1 as D (5 bases). Per germline, CDR1 MNHNS and CDR2 SASEGT. The V end lost 1 base, the J end lost 3 bases, and 10 bases lay between the germline ends. The CDR3 runs to 15 residues. The CDR3 nucleotides are TGTGCCAGCAGTGAAGTCGGGGGACTCAATCAGCCCCAGCATTTT. Protein sequence: CASSEVGGLNQPQHF.

CDR3: CASSVRGSLSLGYTF. The DNA of the CDR3 is TGTGCCAGTAGTGTCAGGGGATCCCTTTCCCTTGGCTACACCTTC. V is TRBV19 and J is TRBJ1-2, with D perhaps matching TRBD1 (6 bases). The germline CDR1 and CDR2 sequences are LNHDA and SQIVND (reference sequence). Trimming took 5 bases from V and 7 from J, leaving 20 bases between them. There are 15 residues in the CDR3. The full variable domain, its missing parts supplied by reference TRBV19 and TRBJ1-2, is DGGITQSPKYLFRKEGQNVTLSCEQNLNHDAMYWYRQDPGQGLRLIYYSQIVNDFQKGDIAEGYSVSREKKESFPLTVTSAQKNPTAFYLCASSVRGSLSLGYTFGSGTRLTVV.

This chain connects TRBV7-9 to TRBJ2-1, with TRBD1 matching over 10 bases. The CDR3 is made up of 15 amino acids. V trimming: 6 bases; J trimming: 8 bases; junction bases outside the gene matches: 10. Per germline, CDR1 SEHNR and CDR2 FQNEAQ (reference sequence). This CDR3 is CASRLRDRGSDEQFF. The CDR3 nucleotides read TGTGCCAGCAGACTCCGGGACAGGGGTTCCGATGAGCAGTTCTTC.